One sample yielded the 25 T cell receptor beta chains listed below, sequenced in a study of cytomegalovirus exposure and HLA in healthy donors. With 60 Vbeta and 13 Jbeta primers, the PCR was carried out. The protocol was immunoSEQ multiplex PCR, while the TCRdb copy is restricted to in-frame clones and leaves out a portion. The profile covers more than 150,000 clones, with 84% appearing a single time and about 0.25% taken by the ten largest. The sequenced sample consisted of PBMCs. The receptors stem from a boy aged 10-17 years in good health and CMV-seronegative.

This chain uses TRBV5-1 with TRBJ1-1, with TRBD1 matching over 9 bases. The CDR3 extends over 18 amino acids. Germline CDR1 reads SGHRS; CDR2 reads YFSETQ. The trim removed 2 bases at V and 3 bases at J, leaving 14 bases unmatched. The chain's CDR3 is CASSFPPFDDRGDTEAFF. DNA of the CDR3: TGCGCCAGCAGCTTCCCCCCATTCGACGACAGGGGGGACACTGAAGCTTTCTTT.

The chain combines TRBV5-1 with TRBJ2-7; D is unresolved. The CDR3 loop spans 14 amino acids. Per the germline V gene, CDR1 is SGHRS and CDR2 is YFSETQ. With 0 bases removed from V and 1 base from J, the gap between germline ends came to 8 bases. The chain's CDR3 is CASSLGDISYEQYF. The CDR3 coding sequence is TGCGCCAGCAGCTTGGGTGACATTTCCTACGAGCAGTACTTC. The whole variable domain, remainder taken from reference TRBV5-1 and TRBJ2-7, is KAGVTQTPRYLIKTRGQQVTLSCSPISGHRSVSWYQQTPGQGLQFLFEYFSETQRNKGNFPGRFSGRQFSNSRSEMNVSTLELGDSALYLCASSLGDISYEQYFGPGTRLTVT.

This CDR3 is CASRAGQGGISGANVLTF. Written as DNA, the CDR3 is TGTGCCAGCAGGGCCGGGCAGGGGGGAATATCTGGGGCCAACGTCCTGACTTTC. The rearrangement links TRBV7-9 to TRBJ2-6; possibly TRBD1 for D (7 bases). There are 18 residues in the CDR3. Between the trimmed V and J ends, which lost 6 bases and 1 base, there was a span of 19 bases. Germline lookup yields CDR1 SEHNR and CDR2 FQNEAQ (reference sequence).

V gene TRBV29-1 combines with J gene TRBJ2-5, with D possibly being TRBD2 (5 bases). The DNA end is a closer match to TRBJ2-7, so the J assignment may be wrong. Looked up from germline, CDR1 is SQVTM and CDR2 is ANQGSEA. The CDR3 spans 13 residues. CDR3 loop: CSVVLAGRSEQYF. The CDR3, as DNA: TGCAGCGTGGTTCTAGCCGGTCGATCCGAGCAGTACTTC.

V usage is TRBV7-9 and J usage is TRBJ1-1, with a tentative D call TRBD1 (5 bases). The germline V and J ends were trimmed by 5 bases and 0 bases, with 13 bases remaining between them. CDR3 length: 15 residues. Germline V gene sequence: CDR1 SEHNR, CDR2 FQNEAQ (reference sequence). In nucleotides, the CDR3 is TGTGCCAGCAGCCCTCGGGGGGGACTGAACACTGAAGCTTTCTTT. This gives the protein CASSPRGGLNTEAFF.

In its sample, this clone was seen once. CDR3 in amino acids: CASSMGTSGSQETQYF. The CDR3 DNA sequence: TGTGCCAGTAGTATGGGGACTAGCGGGTCCCAAGAGACCCAGTACTTC. The chain recombines TRBV19 with TRBJ2-5; 12 bases are shared with TRBD2. The CDR3 consists of 16 residues. The V gene end was trimmed by 3 bases and the J gene end by 1 base; junction bases not matched to a gene: 3. The germline V gene has CDR1 LNHDA and CDR2 SQIVND (reference sequence).

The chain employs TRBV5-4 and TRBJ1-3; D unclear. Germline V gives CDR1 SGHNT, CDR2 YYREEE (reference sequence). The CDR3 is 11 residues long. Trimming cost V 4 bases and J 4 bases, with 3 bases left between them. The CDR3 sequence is CASSQGNTIYF. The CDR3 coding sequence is TGTGCCAGCAGCCAAGGAAACACCATATATTTT.

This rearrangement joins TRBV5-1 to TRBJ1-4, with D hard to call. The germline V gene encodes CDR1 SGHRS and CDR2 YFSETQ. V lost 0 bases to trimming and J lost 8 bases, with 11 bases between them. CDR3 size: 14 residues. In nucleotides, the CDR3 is TGCGCCAGCAGCTTGGAGCGGGCACGGGAAAAACTGTTTTTT. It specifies CASSLERAREKLFF.

The CDR3 coding sequence is TGCAGCGTTTCCCGGACCGGGGAGCTGTTTTTT. Amino acids: CSVSRTGELFF. The chain uses TRBV29-1 and TRBJ2-2; no clear D gene. The ends were cut back, 5 bases at V and 5 bases at J, with 6 bases in the middle. Germline V lookup: CDR1 SQVTM, CDR2 ANQGSEA. The CDR3 runs 11 residues.

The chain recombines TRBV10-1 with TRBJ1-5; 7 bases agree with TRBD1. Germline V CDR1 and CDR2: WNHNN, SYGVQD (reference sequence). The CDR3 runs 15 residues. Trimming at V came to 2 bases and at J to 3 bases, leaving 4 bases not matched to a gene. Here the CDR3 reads CASSERGLHNQPQHF. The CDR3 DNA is TGCGCCAGCAGTGAGAGGGGGCTTCACAATCAGCCCCAGCATTTT.

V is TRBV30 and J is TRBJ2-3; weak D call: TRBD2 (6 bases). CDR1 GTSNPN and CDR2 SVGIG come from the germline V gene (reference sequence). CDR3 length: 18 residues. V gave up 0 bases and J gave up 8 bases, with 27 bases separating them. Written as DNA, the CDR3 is TGTGCCTGGAGTGTCCAGACGGTTGGAGGCACCCTAGCGTGTACGCAGTATTTT. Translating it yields CAWSVQTVGGTLACTQYF.

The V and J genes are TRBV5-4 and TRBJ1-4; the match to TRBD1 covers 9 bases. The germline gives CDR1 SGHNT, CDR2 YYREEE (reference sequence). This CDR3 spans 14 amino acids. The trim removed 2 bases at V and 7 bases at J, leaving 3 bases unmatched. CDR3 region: CASSFDRGSEKLFF. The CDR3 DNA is TGTGCCAGCAGCTTTGACAGGGGGAGTGAAAAACTGTTTTTT. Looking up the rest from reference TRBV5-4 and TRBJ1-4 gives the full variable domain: ETGVTQSPTHLIKTRGQQVTLRCSSQSGHNTVSWYQQALGQGPQFIFQYYREEENGRGNFPPRFSGLQFPNYSSELNVNALELDDSALYLCASSFDRGSEKLFFGSGTQLSVL.

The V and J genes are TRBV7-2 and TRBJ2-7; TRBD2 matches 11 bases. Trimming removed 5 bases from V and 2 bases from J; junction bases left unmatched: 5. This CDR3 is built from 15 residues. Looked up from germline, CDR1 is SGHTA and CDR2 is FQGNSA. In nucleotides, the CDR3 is TGTGCCAGCAGCACCTTTAGCGGGGGGGCCTACGAGCAGTACTTC. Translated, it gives CASSTFSGGAYEQYF.

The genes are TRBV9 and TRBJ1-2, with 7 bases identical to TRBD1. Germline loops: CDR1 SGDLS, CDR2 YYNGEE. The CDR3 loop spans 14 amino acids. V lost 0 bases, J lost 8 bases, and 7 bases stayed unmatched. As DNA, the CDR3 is TGTGCCAGCAGCGTAGCTGGGACAGTGAGAGGCTACACCTTC. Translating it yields CASSVAGTVRGYTF. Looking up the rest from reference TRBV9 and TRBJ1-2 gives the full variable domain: DSGVTQTPKHLITATGQRVTLRCSPRSGDLSVYWYQQSLDQGLQFLIQYYNGEERAKGNILERFSAQQFPDLHSELNLSSLELGDSALYFCASSVAGTVRGYTFGSGTRLTVV.

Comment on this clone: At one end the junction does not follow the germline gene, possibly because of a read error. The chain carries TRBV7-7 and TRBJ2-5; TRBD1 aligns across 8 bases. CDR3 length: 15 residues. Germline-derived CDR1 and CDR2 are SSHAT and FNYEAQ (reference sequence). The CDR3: CASSLSGGTQETQYF. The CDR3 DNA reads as TGTGCTAGCAGCTTATCAGGGGGCACTCAAGAGACCCAGTACTTC.

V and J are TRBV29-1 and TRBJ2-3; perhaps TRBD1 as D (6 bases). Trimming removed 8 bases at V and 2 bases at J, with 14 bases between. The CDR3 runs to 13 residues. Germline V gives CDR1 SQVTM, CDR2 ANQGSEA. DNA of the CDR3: TGCAGCCTAAGCAGGGGACCCACAGATACGCAGTATTTT. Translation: CSLSRGPTDTQYF.

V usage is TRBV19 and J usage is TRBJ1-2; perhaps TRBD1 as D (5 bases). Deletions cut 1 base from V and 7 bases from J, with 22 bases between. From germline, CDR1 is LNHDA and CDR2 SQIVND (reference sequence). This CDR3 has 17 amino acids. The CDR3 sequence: CASSIGGPGGIKVGYTF. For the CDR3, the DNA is TGTGCCAGTAGTATAGGCGGGCCGGGGGGTATTAAAGTTGGCTACACCTTC.

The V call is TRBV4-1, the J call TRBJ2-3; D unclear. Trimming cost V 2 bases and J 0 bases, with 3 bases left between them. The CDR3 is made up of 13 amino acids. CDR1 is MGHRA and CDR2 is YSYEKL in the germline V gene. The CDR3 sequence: CASSQPSTDTQYF. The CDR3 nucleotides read TGCGCCAGCAGCCAACCGAGCACAGATACGCAGTATTTT.

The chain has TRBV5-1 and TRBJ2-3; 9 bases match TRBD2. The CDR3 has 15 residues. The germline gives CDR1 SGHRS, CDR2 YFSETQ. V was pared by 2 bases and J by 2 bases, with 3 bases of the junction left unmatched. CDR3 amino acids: CASSFLAGNTDTQYF. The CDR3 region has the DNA TGCGCCAGCAGCTTCCTAGCGGGGAACACAGATACGCAGTATTTT.

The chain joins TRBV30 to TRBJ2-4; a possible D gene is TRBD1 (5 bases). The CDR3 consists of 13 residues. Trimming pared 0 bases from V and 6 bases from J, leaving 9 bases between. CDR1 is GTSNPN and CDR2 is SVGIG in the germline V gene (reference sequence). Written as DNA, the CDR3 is TGTGCCTGGAGTGTATTCAGGGTAAACATTCAGTACTTC. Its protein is CAWSVFRVNIQYF. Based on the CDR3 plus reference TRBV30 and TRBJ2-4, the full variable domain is SQTIHQWPATLVQPVGSPLSLECTVEGTSNPNLYWYRQAAGRGLQLLFYSVGIGQISSEVPQNLSASRPQDRQFILSSKKLLLSDSGFYLCAWSVFRVNIQYFGAGTRLSVL.

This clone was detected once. The CDR3 DNA reads TGTGCCAGCTTCCGGGACATAGAGTATAGCAATCAGCCCCAGCATTTT. Amino acids: CASFRDIEYSNQPQHF. The rearrangement uses TRBV2 and TRBJ1-5; D perhaps matches TRBD1 (6 bases). There are 16 residues in the CDR3. Trimming cost V 8 bases and J 0 bases, with 17 bases left between them. From germline, CDR1 is SNHLY and CDR2 FYNNEI.

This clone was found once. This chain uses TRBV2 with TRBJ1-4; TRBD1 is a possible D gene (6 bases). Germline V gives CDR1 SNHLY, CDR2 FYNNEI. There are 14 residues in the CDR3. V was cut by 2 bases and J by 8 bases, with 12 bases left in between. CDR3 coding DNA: TGTGCCAGCAGTGAACTCAGGGGCGTCGAAAAACTGTTTTTT. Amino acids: CASSELRGVEKLFF.

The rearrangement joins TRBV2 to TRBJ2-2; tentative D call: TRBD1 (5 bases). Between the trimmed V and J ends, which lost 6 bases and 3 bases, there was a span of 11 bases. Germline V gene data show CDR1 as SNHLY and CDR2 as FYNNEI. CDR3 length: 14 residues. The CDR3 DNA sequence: TGTGCCAGCAGGGCAGGGCACTACACCGGGGAGCTGTTTTTT. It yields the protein CASRAGHYTGELFF.

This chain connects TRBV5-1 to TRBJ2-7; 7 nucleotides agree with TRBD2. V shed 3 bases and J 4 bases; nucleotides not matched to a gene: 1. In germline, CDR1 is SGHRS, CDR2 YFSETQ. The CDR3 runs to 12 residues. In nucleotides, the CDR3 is TGCGCCAGCAGCTCGGGGGGTTACGAGCAGTACTTC. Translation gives CASSSGGYEQYF.

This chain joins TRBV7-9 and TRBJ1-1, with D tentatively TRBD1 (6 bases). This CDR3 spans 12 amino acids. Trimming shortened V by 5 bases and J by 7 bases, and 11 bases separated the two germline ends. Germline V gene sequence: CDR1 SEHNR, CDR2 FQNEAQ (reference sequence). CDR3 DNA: TGTGCCAGCAGCAATGGACAGCTTGAAGCTTTCTTT. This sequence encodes CASSNGQLEAFF.